These 31 T cell receptor beta chains were sequenced from one sample in a study of blood T cell repertoires in COVID-19. TCRdb keeps only in-frame clones here, not all; method: immunoSEQ multiplex PCR. The sample has about 110,000 clones; approximately 83% are singletons. Sequenced: peripheral blood. These receptor sequences come from a woman in her 70s with acute or convalescent COVID-19.

The chain is built from TRBV19 and TRBJ1-2; 7 nucleotides align to TRBD1. V was clipped by 5 bases and J by 5 bases; unmatched bases: 11. Germline CDR1 LNHDA, CDR2 SQIVND (reference sequence). This CDR3 region has 15 residues. The CDR3 DNA is TGTGCCAGTAGTGCCCGACAGGGCCCCACTTATGGCTACACCTTC. Encoded protein: CASSARQGPTYGYTF.

The V gene is TRBV2, the J gene TRBJ2-1; 12 bases are shared with TRBD1. The J segment lost 10 bases and the V segment lost 4 bases, leaving 5 bases of the junction unmatched. Germline loops: CDR1 SNHLY, CDR2 FYNNEI. The CDR3 loop spans 14 amino acids. The CDR3 DNA follows: TGTGCCAGCAGTGGGGGACAGGGGGCATGGGAGCAGTTCTTC. It codes for CASSGGQGAWEQFF. The full variable domain, its missing parts supplied by reference TRBV2 and TRBJ2-1, is EPEVTQTPSHQVTQMGQEVILRCVPISNHLYFYWYRQILGQKVEFLVSFYNNEISEKSEIFDDQFSVERPDGSNFTLKIRSTKLEDSAMYFCASSGGQGAWEQFFGPGTRLTVL.

The chain links TRBV12-5 to TRBJ2-3, with 8 positions matching TRBD2. The CDR3 contains 14 residues. V lost 5 bases and J lost 3; bases outside the gene matches: 4. The V gene's germline CDR1 is LGHNT and CDR2 FRNRAP. CDR3 protein: CASGPGGQTDTQYF. In DNA form, the CDR3 reads TGTGCTAGTGGTCCGGGGGGGCAGACAGATACGCAGTATTTT.

The rearrangement uses TRBV9 and TRBJ2-3; 8 nucleotides match TRBD2. V shed 4 bases, J shed 3 bases, and the junction held 13 bases outside the gene matches. The CDR3 covers 17 residues. Germline loops: CDR1 SGDLS, CDR2 YYNGEE. The CDR3 region has the DNA TGTGCCAGCAGCCAACTGGCCGCGGGAGGCGGGACAGATACGCAGTATTTT. Translating gives CASSQLAAGGGTDTQYF.

V is TRBV10-3 and J is TRBJ2-1; 9 bases match TRBD2. The length of the CDR3 is 15 residues. With 5 bases clipped from V and 12 bases from J, the junction kept 14 bases outside the gene matches. CDR1 is ENHRY, CDR2 SYGVKD, per germline. The CDR3 sequence is CAISTTRREGPVQFF. For the CDR3, the DNA is TGTGCCATCAGTACGACTAGGCGGGAGGGCCCCGTGCAGTTCTTC.

The chain employs TRBV24-1 and TRBJ2-1; D possibly corresponds to TRBD1 (6 bases). The CDR3 contains 17 residues. CDR1 and CDR2 (germline): KGHDR, SFDVKD. The V and J ends lost 3 bases and 0 bases respectively, with 14 bases between them. CDR3 bases: TGTGCCACCAGTGATGCAGGGGTCGATGACTCCTACAATGAGCAGTTCTTC. Translation gives CATSDAGVDDSYNEQFF.

The gene calls are TRBV10-1 and TRBJ2-2; a weak D match, TRBD1 (6 bases). The V end was cut by 0 bases, the J end by 6 bases, with 8 bases between. Germline CDR1 reads WNHNN; CDR2 reads SYGVQD (reference sequence). CDR3 length: 14 residues. DNA of the CDR3: TGCGCCAGCAGTGAGTCGGGGGCTCCCGGGGAGCTGTTTTTT. This codes for CASSESGAPGELFF.

This rearrangement joins TRBV11-2 to TRBJ2-5; D possibly corresponds to TRBD2 (6 bases). CDR1 is SGHAT and CDR2 is FQNNGV in the germline V gene. This CDR3 has 14 residues. Trimming stripped 4 bases from V and 4 bases from J, with 13 bases between. The CDR3 nucleotides read TGTGCCAGCAGCTGGGCCTTGGGAGGAGAGACCCAGTACTTC. Residues: CASSWALGGETQYF.

The chain employs TRBV11-2 and TRBJ2-7; 9 nucleotides align to TRBD2. The CDR3 spans 16 residues. Germline values: CDR1 SGHAT, CDR2 FQNNGV. V shed 0 bases, J shed 2 bases, and the junction held 5 bases outside the gene matches. This chain's CDR3 is CASSLDGSGGTYEQYF. CDR3 coding DNA: TGTGCCAGCAGCTTAGATGGGAGCGGGGGGACCTACGAGCAGTACTTC.

This chain uses TRBV5-6 with TRBJ1-6, with TRBD1 matching over 8 bases. After removal of 4 bases from V and 10 bases from J, the junction contained 10 bases not matched to a gene. The CDR3 runs to 15 residues. The germline V gene encodes CDR1 SGHDT and CDR2 YYEEEE. The CDR3 loop is CASSPRAGGSSPLHF. CDR3 in DNA: TGTGCCAGCAGCCCCCGGGCAGGGGGCAGCTCACCCCTCCACTTT.

The CDR3 spells CASSLEGQAYNEQFF. The DNA for the CDR3 is TGTGCCAGCAGTTTAGAGGGACAGGCTTACAATGAGCAGTTCTTC. The V gene is TRBV27, the J gene TRBJ2-1, with 8 nucleotides matching TRBD1. This CDR3 has 15 amino acids. V was clipped by 2 bases and J by 4 bases; unmatched bases: 4. CDR1 and CDR2 (germline): MNHEY, SMNVEV (reference sequence).

The chain uses TRBV30 and TRBJ2-7; 8 nucleotides match TRBD2. V dropped 2 bases and J dropped 3; count of bases not matched to a gene: 3. CDR1 and CDR2 from the germline V gene are GTSNPN and SVGIG (reference sequence). The CDR3 is 13 residues long. The DNA of the CDR3 is TGTGCCTGGAGTTCTGCGGGAGGCTACGAGCAGTACTTC. This sequence encodes CAWSSAGGYEQYF.

This clone was picked up a small number of times. The J gene is TRBJ2-1, the V gene TRBV5-5; TRBD2 aligns across 12 bases. The CDR3 is 15 residues long. Germline CDR1 reads SGHKS; CDR2 reads YYEKEE (reference sequence). The V gene end was trimmed by 5 bases and the J gene end by 6 bases; junction bases not matched to a gene: 6. DNA of the CDR3: TGTGCCAGCAGTTTGACGACTAGCGGGGGCAATGAGCAGTTCTTC. Its protein is CASSLTTSGGNEQFF.

This clone is a singleton in its sample. V is TRBV11-2 and J is TRBJ2-7, with D unclear. Trimming shortened V by 5 bases and J by 5 bases, and 10 bases separated the two germline ends. The CDR3 has 12 amino acids. Per the germline V gene, CDR1 is SGHAT and CDR2 is FQNNGV. CDR3 protein: CASSAWRDEQYF. CDR3 bases: TGTGCCAGCAGCGCTTGGAGAGACGAGCAGTACTTC.

This clone was picked up one time. V and J are TRBV11-2 and TRBJ2-5, with a tentative D call TRBD2 (6 bases). The germline V gene encodes CDR1 SGHAT and CDR2 FQNNGV. The CDR3 consists of 15 residues. V shed 0 bases and J shed 4 bases, with 12 bases lying between them. The CDR3 DNA sequence: TGTGCCAGCAGCTTAGATGAGGGGAGGCGAGAGACCCAGTACTTC. Protein product: CASSLDEGRRETQYF.

The gene calls are TRBV7-2 and TRBJ2-5; 7 bases match TRBD2. Germline V gene data show CDR1 as SGHTA and CDR2 as FQGNSA. Trimming removed 5 bases from V and 2 bases from J; junction bases left unmatched: 2. This CDR3 has 13 residues. The CDR3 loop is CASSRGLQETQYF. CDR3 sequence (DNA): TGTGCCAGCAGCCGGGGACTACAAGAGACCCAGTACTTC.

The chain recombines TRBV9 with TRBJ1-1; perhaps TRBD1 as D (6 bases). V was trimmed by 0 bases and J by 0 bases, leaving 15 bases between them. CDR3 length: 17 amino acids. The V gene's germline CDR1 is SGDLS and CDR2 YYNGEE. The CDR3 is CASSVGGTGPMNTEAFF. The DNA of the CDR3 is TGTGCCAGCAGCGTAGGCGGAACAGGGCCTATGAACACTGAAGCTTTCTTT.

The genes are TRBV16 and TRBJ1-2; 7 nucleotides align to TRBD1. V shed 5 bases and J 8 bases; nucleotides not matched to a gene: 8. The CDR3 totals 13 residues. The germline CDR1 and CDR2 sequences are KGHSY and FQNENV. CDR3 DNA sequence: TGTGCCAGCAGCAACAGGGGCCCAGGGGGCTACACCTTC. The encoded protein is CASSNRGPGGYTF.

The chain is built from TRBV5-6 and TRBJ1-4; no firm D call. V lost 4 bases, J lost 0 bases, and 10 bases lay in between. The germline gives CDR1 SGHDT, CDR2 YYEEEE. This CDR3 spans 15 amino acids. In DNA form, the CDR3 reads TGTGCCAGCAGCGCTAACCTTGCAACTAATGAAAAACTGTTTTTT. Translated, it gives CASSANLATNEKLFF.

The rearrangement uses TRBV3-1 (or the pseudogene TRBV3-2) and TRBJ2-1; the match to TRBD1 covers 9 bases. There are 15 residues in the CDR3. J lost 2 bases, V lost 4 bases, and 3 bases had no gene match. Germline V gene sequence: CDR1 LGHDT, CDR2 YNNKEL (reference sequence). CDR3 protein: CASSPGTGTYNEQFF. The CDR3 DNA reads as TGTGCCAGCAGCCCCGGGACAGGGACCTACAATGAGCAGTTCTTC.

The table lists this clone with a few counts. CDR3 protein: CASSDPPGGRGYTF. CDR3 nucleotide sequence: TGTGCCAGCAGTGATCCCCCAGGGGGCAGGGGCTACACCTTC. V gene TRBV6-1 combines with J gene TRBJ1-2; 8 bases are a match to TRBD1. CDR3 length: 14 residues. V shed 3 bases and J 8 bases; nucleotides not matched to a gene: 8. Germline V gene sequence: CDR1 MNHNS, CDR2 SASEGT.

The chain links TRBV5-1 to TRBJ2-3, with 8 bases lining up with TRBD2. This CDR3 spans 14 amino acids. The ends lost 2 bases at V and 1 base at J; junction bases unmatched: 0. Germline V CDR1 and CDR2: SGHRS, YFSETQ. For the CDR3, the DNA is TGCGCCAGCAGCTTACTAGCGGGCACAGATACGCAGTATTTT. Amino acid sequence: CASSLLAGTDTQYF.

CDR3 DNA: TGTGCCAGCAGTTCTCAGGGGGCCTGGGAAAAACTGTTTTTT. Its protein product is CASSSQGAWEKLFF. This chain uses TRBV6-5 with TRBJ1-4; the match to TRBD1 covers 8 bases. V lost 4 bases and J lost 8; bases outside the gene matches: 6. CDR1 is MNHEY, CDR2 SVGAGI, per germline. CDR3 length equals 14 residues.

This clone was counted a few times. The J gene is TRBJ1-5, the V gene TRBV28, with 9 bases fitting TRBD1. The V gene's germline CDR1 is MDHEN and CDR2 SYDVKM. The CDR3 runs to 13 residues. Trimming removed 7 bases from V and 5 bases from J; junction bases left unmatched: 3. CDR3 in DNA: TGTGCCAGCACGGGACAGGGCTATCAGCCCCAGCATTTT. It encodes CASTGQGYQPQHF.

V is TRBV6-7 and J is TRBJ1-2; 7 bases line up with TRBD1. TRBV6-7 carries the ORF label, with uncertain function. CDR3 length: 18 residues. J lost 5 bases, V lost 2 bases, and 17 bases had no gene match. Written as DNA, the CDR3 is TGTGCCAGCAGTTACCCATTACTCGGACAGGCGAATACATATGGCTACACCTTC. It codes for CASSYPLLGQANTYGYTF.

This clone was found a few times. The chain employs TRBV12-5 and TRBJ2-7; no definite D call. Per germline, CDR1 LGHNT and CDR2 FRNRAP. This CDR3 contains 11 residues. Deletions cut 5 bases from V and 3 bases from J, with 5 bases between. The CDR3, as DNA: TGTGCTAGTGGTACAAACTACGAGCAGTACTTC. Its protein product is CASGTNYEQYF. The full variable domain, in which reference TRBV12-5 and TRBJ2-7 provide the parts outside the CDR3, is DARVTQTPRHKVTEMGQEVTMRCQPILGHNTVFWYRQTMMQGLELLAYFRNRAPLDDSGMPKDRFSAEMPDATLATLKIQPSEPRDSAVYFCASGTNYEQYFGPGTRLTVT.

The chain recombines TRBV5-8 with TRBJ1-2, with D possibly TRBD1 on 6 matching bases. CDR1 and CDR2 from the germline V gene are SGHTS and YDEGEE. The CDR3 has 14 amino acids. The V end was cut by 4 bases, the J end by 8 bases, with 18 bases between. CDR3 nucleotides: TGTGCCAGCAGCACGGAAGACAGGTTAGGAGGCTACACCTTC. Translating it yields CASSTEDRLGGYTF.

A few counts support this clone. Here the CDR3 reads CASSSNRLAGVRTGELFF. Here the CDR3 DNA reads TGCGCCAGCAGCTCCAATAGACTAGCGGGAGTAAGGACCGGGGAGCTGTTTTTT. This chain links TRBV5-1 with TRBJ2-2; 12 positions match TRBD2. This CDR3 has 18 residues. CDR1 is SGHRS and CDR2 is YFSETQ in the germline V gene. Unmatched junction bases numbered 11, after V lost 3 bases and J lost 5 bases.

V usage is TRBV5-1 and J usage is TRBJ1-4; D unresolved. V lost 2 bases and J 4 bases, leaving 6 bases between the germline ends. The CDR3 contains 13 residues. Germline V gene lookup returns CDR1 SGHRS and CDR2 YFSETQ. CDR3 DNA: TGCGCCAGCAGCTTAGCCTATAATGAAAAACTGTTTTTT. Protein product: CASSLAYNEKLFF.

The rearrangement links TRBV5-1 to TRBJ2-5; a weak D match, TRBD1 (6 bases). V shed 4 bases and J shed 4 bases, with 20 bases lying between them. The length of the CDR3 is 16 residues. Germline V gene data show CDR1 as SGHRS and CDR2 as YFSETQ. CDR3 region: CASSIQGQILLETQYF. The DNA for the CDR3 is TGCGCCAGCAGCATCCAAGGACAGATCCTTTTAGAGACCCAGTACTTC.

The V and J genes are TRBV3-1 (or the pseudogene TRBV3-2) and TRBJ2-7, with 10 bases aligning to TRBD2. CDR3 length equals 15 residues. The germline V gene has CDR1 LGHDT and CDR2 YNNKEL (reference sequence). The V segment lost 4 bases and the J segment 1 base; nucleotides outside the gene matches: 4. In nucleotides, the CDR3 is TGTGCCAGCAGCCCCGGGACTAGCGCTTCCTACGAGCAGTACTTC. Translating it yields CASSPGTSASYEQYF.